The T cell receptor beta chain under discussion was sequenced for a study of blood T cell repertoires in COVID-19. Across the whole study: The origin of the acute and convalescent COVID-19 samples was the United States, Italy and Spain.

In the authors' methods: Estimates of nucleated cell counts were drawn from the amplification of reference gene primers. TCRdb's copy holds only in-frame clones and misses some; the assay was immunoSEQ multiplex PCR. V and J calls and clone size are copied from that table; D and trimming were computed from the DNA. The table has hundreds of thousands of clones, 80% to 90% seen once. Germline V lookup: CDR1 LNHNV, CDR2 YYDKDF (reference sequence). V lost 0 bases and J lost 1, with 12 bases in between. The CDR3 runs to 17 residues. The sequence came from a man under 40 who had recovered from COVID-19. The sequenced material came from PBMCs or T cells enriched from blood (not recorded which). The J gene is TRBJ2-2, the V gene TRBV15, with a tentative D call TRBD1 (5 bases). CDR3 sequence: CATSRDIAGQNTGELFF. Here the CDR3 DNA reads TGTGCCACCAGCAGAGATATAGCAGGACAGAACACCGGGGAGCTGTTTTTT.